These T cell receptor beta chains were read from a single sample in a study of regulatory T cells in long-lasting Graves disease. A single record per CDR3 protein comes from TCRdb applying MiXCR to the multiplex PCR reads. The table shows around 400,000 distinct CDR3 sequences, with 15% to 19% occurring only once. Here the sequenced sample was peripheral blood mononuclear cells (PBMCs), taken at new diagnosis, from a patient treated with antithyroid drugs. These receptors were obtained from a female donor with Graves disease. Both conserved end residues are part of each CDR3. The D gene is left open where the match is weak. Clone size is stated in some rows and not others, as once, few, many or a class when expanded.

d_call j_call v_call clone_size cdr3_aa cdr3_nt
. TRBJ2-4 TRBV12-3/TRBV12-4 many CASSGAQAGIQYF TGTGCCAGCAGTGGGGCACAGGCCGGCATTCAGTACTTC
. TRBJ2-1 TRBV7-9 many CASSTLNGGSSYNEQFF TGTGCCAGCAGCACCCTTAACGGTGGGAGCTCCTACAATGAGCAGTTCTTC
. TRBJ2-7 TRBV20-1 many CSASSPFGTYEQYF TGCAGTGCTAGTAGCCCTTTTGGCACCTACGAGCAGTACTTC
TRBD2 TRBJ2-1 TRBV20-1 . CSASTSGGAGYNEQFF TGCAGTGCTAGTACTAGCGGGGGGGCCGGATACAATGAGCAGTTCTTC
. TRBJ2-3 TRBV7-8 . CASPPGTDTQYF TGTGCCAGCCCCCCGGGCACAGATACGCAGTATTTT
. TRBJ1-1 TRBV10-3 many CAISDFTGGGEAFF TGTGCCATCAGTGATTTTACGGGGGGCGGTGAAGCTTTCTTT
TRBD1 TRBJ1-6 TRBV27 many CASSYDRGINSPLHF TGTGCCAGCAGTTACGACAGGGGGATAAATTCACCCCTCCACTTT
TRBD2 TRBJ2-7 TRBV4-2 . CASSQDSGRAAREQYF TGTGCCAGCAGCCAGGATAGCGGGAGGGCCGCTCGGGAGCAGTACTTC
. TRBJ2-5 TRBV20-1 few CSARDVNVETQYF TGCAGTGCTAGGGACGTAAATGTAGAGACCCAGTACTTC
. TRBJ1-1 TRBV7-3 many CASSPVAGGEAFF TGTGCCAGCAGCCCAGTGGCGGGAGGGGAAGCTTTCTTT
. TRBJ2-7 TRBV3-1 . CASSQVRWGLTGRAYEQYF TGTGCCAGCAGCCAAGTACGTTGGGGGCTAACTGGGCGAGCCTACGAGCAGTACTTC
. TRBJ2-3 TRBV11-2 many CASSLEWAGTDTQYF TGTGCCAGCAGCTTAGAATGGGCCGGGACAGATACGCAGTATTTT
. TRBJ2-1 TRBV7-2 many CASSLTRQYHNEQFF TGTGCCAGCAGCTTAACGAGACAGTACCACAATGAGCAGTTCTTC
. TRBJ1-2 TRBV6-4 many CASSVDPRTGGYTF TGTGCCAGCAGTGTGGACCCCAGGACGGGAGGCTACACCTTC
TRBD2 TRBJ2-5 TRBV20-1 many CSAQRELTETQYF TGCAGTGCTCAGCGGGAGTTAACAGAGACCCAGTACTTC
TRBD2 TRBJ2-7 TRBV11-2 many CASSAGTASGRSYEQYF TGTGCCAGCAGCGCGGGGACGGCCAGCGGGAGGTCCTACGAGCAGTACTTC
. TRBJ1-2 TRBV9 few CASSEGANYGYTF TGTGCCAGCAGCGAGGGAGCTAACTATGGCTACACCTTC